These 12 T cell receptor beta chains were sequenced from one sample in a study of OX40 agonist ivuxolimab in advanced cancers. This table comes from immunoSEQ multiplex PCR, and its TCRdb copy is limited to in-frame clones, with some not included. The sample comprises about 55,000 clones, about 86% of which are singletons, and roughly 15% rests with the top ten. Sequences were derived from CD4+ or CD8+ T cells sorted from blood, sampled in a trial of the OX40 agonist ivuxolimab. The receptors were gathered from an adult with an advanced solid tumor such as melanoma, head and neck, liver or kidney cancer.

This rearrangement joins TRBV19 to TRBJ2-7, with TRBD1 matching 12 bases. Germline CDR1 is LNHDA and CDR2 is SQIVND (reference sequence). Trimming took 7 bases from V and 5 from J; bases not matched to a gene: 3. The CDR3 length is 13 residues. CDR3 DNA: TGTGCCAGTACCGGGACAGGGGGCCACGAGCAGTACTTC. It translates to CASTGTGGHEQYF.

The genes are TRBV7-2 and TRBJ1-4; no definite D call. V was pared by 1 base and J by 10 bases, with 13 bases between. Germline CDR1 reads SGHTA; CDR2 reads FQGNSA. This CDR3 has 14 amino acids. In nucleotides, the CDR3 is TGTGCCAGCAGCTTAGGTCCATCGGCGGGAAAACTGTTTTTT. This sequence encodes CASSLGPSAGKLFF.

The chain has TRBV11-3 and TRBJ2-1; D unclear. This CDR3 has 11 residues. V gave up 0 bases and J gave up 10 bases, with 4 bases separating them. CDR1 and CDR2 from the germline V gene are SGHNT and YENEEA. The CDR3 nucleotides read TGTGCCAGCAGCTTAGAGGGCGAGCAGTTCTTC. It yields the protein CASSLEGEQFF.

The sample holds one count of this clone. V and J are TRBV11-2 and TRBJ1-1; D is perhaps TRBD1 (6 bases). The CDR3 runs to 15 residues. The germline V and J ends were trimmed by 1 base and 1 base, with 10 bases remaining between them. CDR1 and CDR2 from the germline V gene are SGHAT and FQNNGV. CDR3 in DNA: TGTGCCAGCAGCTTAGGAGGGGGTTCGAACACTGAAGCTTTCTTT. It translates to CASSLGGGSNTEAFF.

The rearrangement uses TRBV6-4 and TRBJ1-2; the match to TRBD1 covers 7 bases. Germline CDR1 is MRHNA and CDR2 is SNTAGT. V was clipped by 6 bases and J by 4 bases; unmatched bases: 5. This CDR3 comprises 13 residues. CDR3 in amino acids: CASRPTGSYGYTF. Written as DNA, the CDR3 is TGTGCCAGCAGGCCGACAGGGAGCTATGGCTACACCTTC.

The chain employs TRBV7-9 and TRBJ2-2, with 12 bases lining up with TRBD2. The ends lost 5 bases at V and 3 bases at J; junction bases unmatched: 13. Germline V gene lookup returns CDR1 SEHNR and CDR2 FQNEAQ (reference sequence). This CDR3 spans 19 amino acids. In nucleotides, the CDR3 is TGTGCCAGCAGCCCACCAGTAATCCGACTAGCGGGAGACACCGGGGAGCTGTTTTTT. It codes for CASSPPVIRLAGDTGELFF.

The chain recombines TRBV6-1 with TRBJ1-2; TRBD1 matches at 9 bases. The CDR3 extends over 14 amino acids. The V and J ends lost 6 bases and 2 bases, in that order; junction bases with no gene match: 4. Germline-derived CDR1 and CDR2 are MNHNS and SASEGT. CDR3 sequence: CASRNRGLNYGYTF. Here the CDR3 DNA reads TGTGCCAGCAGAAACAGGGGGCTCAACTATGGCTACACCTTC.

The chain is built from TRBV18 and TRBJ2-2; 8 bases match TRBD1. After removal of 2 bases from V and 1 base from J, the junction contained 6 bases not matched to a gene. Germline CDR1 KGHSH, CDR2 LQKENI. This CDR3 region has 17 residues. For the CDR3, the DNA is TGTGCCAGCTCACCAACGCAACAGGGGGGGAACACCGGGGAGCTGTTTTTT. Translated: CASSPTQQGGNTGELFF.

The J gene is TRBJ1-3, the V gene TRBV5-1, with a weak D call TRBD1 (6 bases). V was shortened by 0 bases and J by 0 bases, with 13 bases between the two germline ends. Looked up from germline, CDR1 is SGHRS and CDR2 is YFSETQ. The CDR3 runs 17 residues. The CDR3 is CASSLEGRGFSGNTIYF. The CDR3 bases are TGCGCCAGCAGCTTGGAGGGCAGGGGATTCTCTGGAAACACCATATATTTT.

This chain joins TRBV2 and TRBJ2-3; D is unclear. CDR1 is SNHLY and CDR2 is FYNNEI in the germline V gene. The CDR3 length is 15 residues. Between the trimmed V and J ends, which lost 7 bases and 1 base, there was a span of 15 bases. The CDR3 spells CASIRAAWGTDTQYF. The CDR3 region has the DNA TGTGCCAGCATTCGGGCAGCCTGGGGCACAGATACGCAGTATTTT.

This clone was counted between two and nine times. The chain links TRBV5-4 to TRBJ1-1; 9 bases fit TRBD1. Trimming took 4 bases from V and 4 from J; bases not matched to a gene: 8. This CDR3 has 15 amino acids. CDR1 is SGHNT, CDR2 YYREEE, per germline (reference sequence). The CDR3 DNA follows: TGTGCCAGCAGCAGAGACGGGACAGGGACCACTGAAGCTTTCTTT. Encoded protein: CASSRDGTGTTEAFF.

The chain employs TRBV5-1 and TRBJ2-7, with 11 bases fitting TRBD2. The ends lost 4 bases at V and 1 base at J; junction bases unmatched: 7. CDR1 and CDR2 from the germline V gene are SGHRS and YFSETQ. This CDR3 comprises 16 residues. This CDR3 is CASSPHGTSGSYEQYF. The CDR3 DNA reads as TGCGCCAGCAGCCCTCACGGGACTAGCGGATCCTACGAGCAGTACTTC.